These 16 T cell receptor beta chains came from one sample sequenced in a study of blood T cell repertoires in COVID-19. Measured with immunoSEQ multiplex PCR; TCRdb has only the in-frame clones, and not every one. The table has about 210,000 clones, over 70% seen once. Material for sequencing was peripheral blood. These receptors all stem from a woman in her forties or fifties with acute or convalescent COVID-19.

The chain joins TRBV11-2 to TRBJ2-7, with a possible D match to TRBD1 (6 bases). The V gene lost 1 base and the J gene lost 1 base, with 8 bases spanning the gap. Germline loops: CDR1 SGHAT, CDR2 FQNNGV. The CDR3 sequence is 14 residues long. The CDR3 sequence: CASSLGDMSYEQYF. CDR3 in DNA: TGTGCCAGCAGCTTAGGGGACATGTCCTACGAGCAGTACTTC.

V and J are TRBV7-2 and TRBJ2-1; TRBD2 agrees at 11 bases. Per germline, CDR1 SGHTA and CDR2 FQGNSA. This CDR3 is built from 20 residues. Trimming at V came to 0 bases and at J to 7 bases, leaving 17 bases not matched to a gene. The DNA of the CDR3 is TGTGCCAGCAGCTTAGCGCTGATACTAGCGGGAGAGGAGGGAGTGAATGAGCAGTTCTTC. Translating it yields CASSLALILAGEEGVNEQFF.

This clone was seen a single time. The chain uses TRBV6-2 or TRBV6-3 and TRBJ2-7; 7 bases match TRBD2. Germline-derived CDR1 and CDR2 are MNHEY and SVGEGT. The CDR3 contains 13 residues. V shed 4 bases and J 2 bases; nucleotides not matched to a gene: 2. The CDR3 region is CASSWAGAYEQYF. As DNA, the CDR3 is TGTGCCAGCAGTTGGGCGGGGGCCTACGAGCAGTACTTC.

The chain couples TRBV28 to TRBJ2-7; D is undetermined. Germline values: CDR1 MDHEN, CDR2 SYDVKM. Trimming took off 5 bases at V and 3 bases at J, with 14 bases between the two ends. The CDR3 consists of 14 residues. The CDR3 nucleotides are TGTGCCAGCAGTCTCGCCTACCTCCTCTACGAGCAGTACTTC. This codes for CASSLAYLLYEQYF. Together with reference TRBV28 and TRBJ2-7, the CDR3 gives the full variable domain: DVKVTQSSRYLVKRTGEKVFLECVQDMDHENMFWYRQDPGLGLRLIYFSYDVKMKEKGDIPEGYSVSREKKERFSLILESASTNQTSMYLCASSLAYLLYEQYFGPGTRLTVT.

The DNA of the CDR3 is TGTGCCAGTAGTATTGCGGCGTCGGGAAACTATGGCTACACCTTC. This codes for CASSIAASGNYGYTF. This rearrangement joins TRBV19 to TRBJ1-2; D uncertain. Germline CDR1 is LNHDA and CDR2 is SQIVND (reference sequence). The CDR3 loop spans 15 amino acids. The V gene lost 3 bases and the J gene lost 2 bases, with 13 bases spanning the gap.

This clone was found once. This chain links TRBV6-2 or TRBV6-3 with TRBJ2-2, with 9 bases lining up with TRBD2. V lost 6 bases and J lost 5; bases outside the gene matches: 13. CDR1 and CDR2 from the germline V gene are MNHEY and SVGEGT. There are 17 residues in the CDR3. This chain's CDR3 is CASSPFLAGAGTGELFF. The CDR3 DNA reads TGTGCCAGCAGCCCTTTTTTAGCGGGAGCGGGAACCGGGGAGCTGTTTTTT.

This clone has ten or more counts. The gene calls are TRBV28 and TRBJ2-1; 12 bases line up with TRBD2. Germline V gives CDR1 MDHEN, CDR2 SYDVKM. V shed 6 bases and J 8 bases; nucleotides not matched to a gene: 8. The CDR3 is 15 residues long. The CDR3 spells CASRMTSGRVHEQFF. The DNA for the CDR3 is TGTGCCAGCAGGATGACTAGCGGGAGAGTCCATGAGCAGTTCTTC.

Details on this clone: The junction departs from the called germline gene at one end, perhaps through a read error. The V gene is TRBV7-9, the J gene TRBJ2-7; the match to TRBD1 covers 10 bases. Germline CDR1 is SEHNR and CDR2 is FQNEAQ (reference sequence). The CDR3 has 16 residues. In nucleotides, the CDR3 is TGTGCCAGCAGCCTAGCCCGGGACAGGGGAAGTTACGAGCAGTACTTC. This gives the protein CASSLARDRGSYEQYF. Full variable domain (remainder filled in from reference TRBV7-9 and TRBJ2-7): DTGVSQNPRHKITKRGQNVTFRCDPISEHNRLYWYRQTLGQGPEFLTYFQNEAQLEKSRLLSDRFSAERPKGSFSTLEIQRTEQGDSAMYLCASSLARDRGSYEQYFGPGTRLTVT.

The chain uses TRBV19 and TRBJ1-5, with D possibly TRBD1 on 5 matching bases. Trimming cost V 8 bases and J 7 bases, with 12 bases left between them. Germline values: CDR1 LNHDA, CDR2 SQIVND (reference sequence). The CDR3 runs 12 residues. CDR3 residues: CASAGKKQPQHF. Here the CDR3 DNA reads TGTGCCAGTGCAGGGAAGAAGCAGCCCCAGCATTTT.

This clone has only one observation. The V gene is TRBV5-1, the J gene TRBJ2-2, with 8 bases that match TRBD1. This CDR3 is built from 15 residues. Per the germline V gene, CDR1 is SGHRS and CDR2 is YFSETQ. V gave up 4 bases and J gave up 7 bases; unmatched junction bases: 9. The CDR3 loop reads CASSPRTGPNGELFF. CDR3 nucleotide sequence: TGCGCCAGCAGCCCCAGGACAGGGCCCAACGGGGAGCTGTTTTTT. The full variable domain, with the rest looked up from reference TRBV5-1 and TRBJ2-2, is KAGVTQTPRYLIKTRGQQVTLSCSPISGHRSVSWYQQTPGQGLQFLFEYFSETQRNKGNFPGRFSGRQFSNSRSEMNVSTLELGDSALYLCASSPRTGPNGELFFGEGSRLTVL.

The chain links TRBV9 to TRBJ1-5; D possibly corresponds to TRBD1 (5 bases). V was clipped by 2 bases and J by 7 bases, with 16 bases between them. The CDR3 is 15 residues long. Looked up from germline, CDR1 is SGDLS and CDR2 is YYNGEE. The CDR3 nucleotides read TGTGCCAGCAGCGTCGGGACTACTGAGGGGCAGCCCCAGCATTTT. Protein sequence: CASSVGTTEGQPQHF. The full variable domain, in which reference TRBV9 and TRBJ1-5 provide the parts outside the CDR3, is DSGVTQTPKHLITATGQRVTLRCSPRSGDLSVYWYQQSLDQGLQFLIQYYNGEERAKGNILERFSAQQFPDLHSELNLSSLELGDSALYFCASSVGTTEGQPQHFGDGTRLSIL.

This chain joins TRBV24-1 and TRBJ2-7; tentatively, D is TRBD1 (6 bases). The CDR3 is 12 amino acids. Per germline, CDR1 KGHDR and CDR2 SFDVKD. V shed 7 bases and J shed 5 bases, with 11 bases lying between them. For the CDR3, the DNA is TGTGCCACCAGAGACAGGTATAACGAGCAGTACTTC. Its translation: CATRDRYNEQYF.

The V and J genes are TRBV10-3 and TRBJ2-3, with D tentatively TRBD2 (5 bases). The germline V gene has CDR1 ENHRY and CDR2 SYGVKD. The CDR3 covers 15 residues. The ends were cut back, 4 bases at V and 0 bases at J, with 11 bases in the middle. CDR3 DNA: TGTGCCATCAGTGCGGTAGCGCCTAGCACAGATACGCAGTATTTT. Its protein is CAISAVAPSTDTQYF.

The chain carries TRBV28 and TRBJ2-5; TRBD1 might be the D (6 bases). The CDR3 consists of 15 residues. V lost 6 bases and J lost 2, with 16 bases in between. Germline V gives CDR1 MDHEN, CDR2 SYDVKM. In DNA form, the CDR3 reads TGTGCCAGCAGCCCGACCGGGACAAGACAAGAGACCCAGTACTTC. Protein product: CASSPTGTRQETQYF.

CDR3 in DNA: TGTGCCAGCAGCTTGACTGGGACTAGCGGGGGAAGGACCGGGGAGCTGTTTTTT. It specifies CASSLTGTSGGRTGELFF. The chain carries TRBV5-8 and TRBJ2-2, with TRBD2 identical over 14 bases. J lost 5 bases, V lost 1 base, and 7 bases had no gene match. The CDR3 is 18 residues long. Per the germline V gene, CDR1 is SGHTS and CDR2 is YDEGEE.

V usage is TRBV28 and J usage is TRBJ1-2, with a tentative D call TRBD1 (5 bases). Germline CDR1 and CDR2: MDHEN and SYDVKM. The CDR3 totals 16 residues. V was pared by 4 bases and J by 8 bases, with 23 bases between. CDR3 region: CASSSPPTGRGEGYTF. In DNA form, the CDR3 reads TGTGCCAGCAGTTCCCCGCCTACGGGCCGGGGGGAGGGCTACACCTTC.